The rows below give T cell receptor beta chains drawn from one sample of a study of cytomegalovirus exposure and HLA in healthy donors. The method was immunoSEQ multiplex PCR; TCRdb's version includes in-frame clones alone and lacks a portion of them. The sample lists 90,000 to 120,000 clones; 79% were seen once. Sequences were obtained from PBMCs. The source of these receptors is a woman in her thirties or forties in good health and CMV-seronegative. CDR3s include the opening cysteine and the closing phenylalanine or tryptophan. A D gene is named only where the DNA matches it firmly. Clone size is stated in some rows and not others, as once, few, many or a class when expanded.

d_call j_call v_call clone_size cdr3_nt cdr3_aa
- TRBJ2-7 TRBV4-3 - TGCGCCAGCAGCCAAGATTTGGCGGGCGGAGAGCAGTACTTC CASSQDLAGGEQYF
- TRBJ2-1 TRBV29-1 - TGCAGCGTTCAAGAGACAGGGGAGGGCAATGAGCAGTTCTTC CSVQETGEGNEQFF
- TRBJ1-1 TRBV14 - TGTGCCAGCAGCCAAGGCGGCAGTCAAGCTTTCTTT CASSQGGSQAFF
- TRBJ2-7 TRBV7-9 - TGTGCCAGCAGCTTCAGGGGAAGCTCCTACGAGCAGTACTTC CASSFRGSSYEQYF
TRBD2 TRBJ2-1 TRBV9 - TGTGCCAGCAGCCCTTACGGACTAGCGGGAGGCAATGAGCAGTTCTTC CASSPYGLAGGNEQFF
TRBD2 TRBJ2-3 TRBV28 - TGTGCCAGCAGTTTAGCTCCCAGGCGGGGGGGCCCCGATACGCAGTATTTT CASSLAPRRGGPDTQYF
- TRBJ1-2 TRBV4-1 - TGCGCCAGCAGCCGTGACAGGACCCTCGGGGAGGGCTACACCTTC CASSRDRTLGEGYTF
- TRBJ2-3 TRBV6-1 - TGTGCCAGCAGGGGGGGAACAGATACGCAGTATTTT CASRGGTDTQYF
TRBD1 TRBJ2-1 TRBV7-9 - TGTGCCAGCAGCCTAACCTTCGGACAGGGAGCAAACAATGAGCAGTTCTTC CASSLTFGQGANNEQFF
- TRBJ2-7 TRBV4-3 - TGCGCCAGCAGCCAAGATCGGAGTTACGAGCAGTACTTC CASSQDRSYEQYF
TRBD2 TRBJ2-1 TRBV2 - TGTGCCAGCAGTGGCTGGGAGGGCCGGGGCAATGAGCAGTTCTTC CASSGWEGRGNEQFF
TRBD1 TRBJ2-7 TRBV6-1 - TGTGCCAGCAGTGAATACAGGGGGCAGGACGAGCAGTACTTC CASSEYRGQDEQYF
TRBD2 TRBJ2-2 TRBV27 once TGTGCCAGCAGTCCCCCCGGGACTAGAACCGGGGAGCTGTTTTTT CASSPPGTRTGELFF
TRBD1 TRBJ2-3 TRBV11-2 - TGTGCCAGCAGCTTTCCAGGGGGCGTCCCTAGCACAGATACGCAGTATTTT CASSFPGGVPSTDTQYF
TRBD1 TRBJ1-2 TRBV28 - TGTGCCAGCCGACCAGGACAGGCCTATCCTAGCACCTTC CASRPGQAYPSTF
TRBD1 TRBJ1-1 TRBV11-2 - TGTGCCAGCAGCTTAGGGACAGGGGTCCCTGAAGCTTTCTTT CASSLGTGVPEAFF
TRBD2 TRBJ2-5 TRBV7-2 once TGTGCCAGCAGCCTAACACTAGCGACCGGTACAGAGACCCAGTACTTC CASSLTLATGTETQYF
TRBD1 TRBJ1-2 TRBV7-2 few TGTGCCAGCAGCTTACAGGGGGCTAACTATGGCTACACCTTC CASSLQGANYGYTF
TRBD1 TRBJ1-4 TRBV27 few TGTGCCAGCAGTAGACAGGGGAATTTGGAAAAACTGTTTTTT CASSRQGNLEKLFF
- TRBJ1-1 TRBV11-2 - TGTGCCAGCAGCTTCGCAGGGGTGAACACTGAAGCTTTCTTT CASSFAGVNTEAFF
- TRBJ2-4 TRBV7-2 - TGTGCCAGCAGCTCGTCAGGGATGTCCAAAAACATTCAGTACTTC CASSSSGMSKNIQYF
- TRBJ2-6 TRBV12-5 - TGTGCTAGTGCCCTAGCTGGGGCCAACGTCCTGACTTTC CASALAGANVLTF
TRBD1 TRBJ2-2 TRBV2 - TGTGCCAGCAGAGGGACAGGGAACACCGGGGAGCTGTTTTTT CASRGTGNTGELFF
- TRBJ1-6 TRBV27 - TGTGCCAGCAGTCAACAGGTTAATTCACCCCTCCACTTT CASSQQVNSPLHF
- TRBJ1-3 TRBV9 - TGTGCCAGCAGCGTAGCAGGGTCTGGAAACACCATATATTTT CASSVAGSGNTIYF
- TRBJ1-5 TRBV28 - TGTGCCAGCAGTTTATCCCAGGGTCAAGGTCAGCCCCAGCATTTT CASSLSQGQGQPQHF
- TRBJ2-4 TRBV6-5 - TGTGCCAGCAGTCGACAGGTTTCAGCCAAAAACATTCAGTACTTC CASSRQVSAKNIQYF
TRBD1 TRBJ1-1 TRBV6-1 - TGTGCCAGCAGAAATTATAGGACAGGGTGGGACAAAGCTTTCTTT CASRNYRTGWDKAFF